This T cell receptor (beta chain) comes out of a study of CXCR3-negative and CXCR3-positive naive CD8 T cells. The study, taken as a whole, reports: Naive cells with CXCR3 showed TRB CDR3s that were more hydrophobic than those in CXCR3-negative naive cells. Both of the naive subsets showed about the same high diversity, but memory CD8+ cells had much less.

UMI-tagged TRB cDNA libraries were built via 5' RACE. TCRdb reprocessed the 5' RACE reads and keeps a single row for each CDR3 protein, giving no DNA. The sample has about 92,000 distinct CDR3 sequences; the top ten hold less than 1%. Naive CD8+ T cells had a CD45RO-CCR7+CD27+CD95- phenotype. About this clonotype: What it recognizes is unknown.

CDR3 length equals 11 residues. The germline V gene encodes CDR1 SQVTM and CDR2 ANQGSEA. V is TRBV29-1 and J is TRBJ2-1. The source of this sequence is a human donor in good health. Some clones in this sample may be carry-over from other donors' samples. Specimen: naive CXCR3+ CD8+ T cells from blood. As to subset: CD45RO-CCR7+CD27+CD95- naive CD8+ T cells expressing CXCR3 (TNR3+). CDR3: CSPSPRNEQFF.